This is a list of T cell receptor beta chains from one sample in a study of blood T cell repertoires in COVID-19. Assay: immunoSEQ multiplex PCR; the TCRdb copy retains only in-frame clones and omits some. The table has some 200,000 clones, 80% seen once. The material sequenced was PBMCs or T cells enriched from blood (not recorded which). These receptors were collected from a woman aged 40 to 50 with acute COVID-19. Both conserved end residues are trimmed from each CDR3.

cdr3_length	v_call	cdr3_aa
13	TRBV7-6	ASSLVQGARETQY
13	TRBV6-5	ASSPDRGQLLGYT
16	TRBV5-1	ASSRPGAGGLMNTEAF
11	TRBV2	ASREREDYEQY
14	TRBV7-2	ASSTRLAGGEETQY
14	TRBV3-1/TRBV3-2	ASSRAGTASGNTIY
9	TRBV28	ASTRLEEQY
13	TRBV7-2	ASSLEGRGLEKLF
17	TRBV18	ASSPLNSPPAGSAYEQY
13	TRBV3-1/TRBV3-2	ASLREEDFYNEQF
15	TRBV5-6	ASSGVDRGPGANVLT
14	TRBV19	ASSITAGTWNSPLH
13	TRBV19	ASSSQGDMNTEAF
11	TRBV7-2	ASSLVLNREAF
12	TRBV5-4	ASSLFAGEYEQY
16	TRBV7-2	ASSLRTSGRGGRDTQY
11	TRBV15	ATSRAKGGATF
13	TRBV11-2	ASSFTPGGFTEAF
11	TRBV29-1	SVIGQRHTEAF
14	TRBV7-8	ASSLVSGLGANVLT
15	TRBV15	ATSRDKREASSDTQY
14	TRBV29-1	SVEGTGGAPNEKLF
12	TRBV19	ASSMTGGHTEAF
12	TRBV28	ASRPPTGFYGYT
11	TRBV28	ASSLGRNYGYT
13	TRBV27	ASSLWDGGIEKLF
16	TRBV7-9	AVPLGTGGRGYNSPLH
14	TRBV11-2	ASSLAGTGDYNEQF
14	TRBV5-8	ASSPGQGGFNEKLF
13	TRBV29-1	SVADRGRGRETQY
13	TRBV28	ASRKQPATNEKLF
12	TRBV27	ASSLQGFGTEAF
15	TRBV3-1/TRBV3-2	ASSRRDRSTTNEKLF
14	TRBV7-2	ASSSRVSGSTNEQF
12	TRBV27	ASSPTDNSYEQY
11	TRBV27	ASRGMDSREQY
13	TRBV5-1	ASSLQGTGSYEQY
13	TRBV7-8	ASSLSGIGTWGYT
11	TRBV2	ASSLTSDYEQY
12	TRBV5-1	ASSLAGGNTEAF
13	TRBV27	ASSIRTGGYNEQF
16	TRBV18	ASSPTELAGGSYNEQF
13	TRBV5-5	ASSLTVSSGNTIY
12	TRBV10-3	ATTGGIPYNEQF
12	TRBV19	ASSSQGSGQPQH
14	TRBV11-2	ASSPDRGSTNEKLF
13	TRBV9	ASSVRTGPTGELF
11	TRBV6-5	GGGGVNTGELF